This TCR beta chain was documented in a study of T cell clones after liver transplantation. The study's findings and limits: Graft donor-reactive T cells possibly entered the graft instead of undergoing deletion. A significant post-transplant drop in circulating graft-donor-reactive CD4 TCRbeta sequences occurred in most of the 8 subjects.

Using immunoSEQ multiplex PCR, the repertoire was profiled, and TCRdb retains in-frame clones only, with some absent. The data contain tens of thousands of clones, 80% to 95% of them seen just once; the ten biggest clones take up over 0.75%. Sorting of unstimulated PBMCs yielded separate CD3+CD4+ and CD3+CD8+ fractions. V was pared by 0 bases and J by 5 bases, with 11 bases between. CDR1 SGHTS and CDR2 YDEGEE come from the germline V gene. CDR3 length: 14 amino acids. In regard to this clone: Its specificity is not known.

This chain links TRBV5-8 with TRBJ2-5, with no clear D. Specimen: CD4+ T cells from blood, collected approximately 25 months after liver transplant. This sequence was found in a human patient who received a liver transplant. Some T cells may trace back to the graft donor. CDR3 residues: CASSLGTLGETQYF. CDR3 sequence (DNA): TGTGCCAGCAGCTTGGGGACCCTGGGGGAGACCCAGTACTTC.